This passage covers 18 T cell receptor beta chains from one sample sequenced in a study of beta chain features in type 1 diabetes. Points from the study as a whole: The study found moderately but significantly shorter TCRB CDR3s in all four CD4+ subsets of Type 1 diabetes patients.

Their cognate antigens are unknown. Expressed TCRB transcripts were sequenced because the isolated RNA had all been reverse transcribed beforehand. Here immunoSEQ multiplex PCR was the method, and the copy in TCRdb shows in-frame clones only, minus some. The sample records about 340,000 clones, 13% being singletons. Source material: naive CD4+ T cells from blood. Receptor source: a woman under 30 with type 1 diabetes.

V and J are TRBV7-9 and TRBJ1-2; 8 bases are shared with TRBD1. Germline CDR1 is SEHNR and CDR2 is FQNEAQ (reference sequence). This CDR3 comprises 14 residues. The V segment lost 5 bases and the J segment 5 bases; nucleotides outside the gene matches: 7. The CDR3 nucleotides read TGTGCCAGCAGCACAGGGGGTCAGGAATATGGCTACACCTTC. Its translation: CASSTGGQEYGYTF.

The chain combines TRBV11-1 with TRBJ2-1; 11 nucleotides match TRBD2. The CDR3 spans 15 residues. V trimming: 4 bases; J trimming: 5 bases; junction bases outside the gene matches: 4. The germline V gene encodes CDR1 SGHAT and CDR2 FQDESV (reference sequence). CDR3 residues: CASSSSGRIDNEQFF. CDR3 nucleotides: TGTGCCAGCAGCTCTAGCGGGAGGATAGACAATGAGCAGTTCTTC.

This clone showed up just a few times. This chain joins TRBV11-2 and TRBJ2-1, with 7 nucleotides matching TRBD2. Per germline, CDR1 SGHAT and CDR2 FQNNGV. V was clipped by 0 bases and J by 6 bases; unmatched bases: 5. This CDR3 spans 15 amino acids. The CDR3 protein is CASSLELGGSNEQFF. In DNA, the CDR3 is TGTGCCAGCAGCTTAGAGTTGGGCGGGAGCAATGAGCAGTTCTTC.

This chain uses TRBV5-4 with TRBJ2-7; 7 bases agree with TRBD1. V shed 3 bases, J shed 2 bases, and the junction held 5 bases outside the gene matches. The CDR3 covers 14 residues. The V gene's germline CDR1 is SGHNT and CDR2 YYREEE (reference sequence). The CDR3 spells CASSSGQNPYEQYF. DNA of the CDR3: TGTGCCAGCAGCTCGGGACAGAACCCCTACGAGCAGTACTTC.

The chain links TRBV29-1 to TRBJ2-3, with 10 nucleotides matching TRBD2. The V gene end was trimmed by 7 bases and the J gene end by 3 bases; junction bases not matched to a gene: 10. CDR3 size: 15 residues. Germline CDR1 and CDR2: SQVTM and ANQGSEA. CDR3 sequence reads: CSAGTGTSVTDTQYF. The CDR3 coding sequence is TGCAGCGCCGGAACCGGGACTAGCGTAACAGATACGCAGTATTTT.

This chain uses TRBV6-5 with TRBJ2-7; weak D call: TRBD2 (5 bases). The CDR3 covers 12 residues. The germline CDR1 and CDR2 sequences are MNHEY and SVGAGI. V dropped 4 bases and J dropped 3 bases, with 7 bases sitting between them. The CDR3 spells CASSSEVYEQYV. CDR3 DNA: TGTGCCAGCAGTTCGGAGGTCTACGAGCAGTACGTC.

This clone showed up just a few times. The chain recombines TRBV7-2 with TRBJ2-2, with D possibly being TRBD2 (5 bases). The V and J ends lost 1 base and 3 bases respectively, with 9 bases between them. The CDR3 is made up of 15 amino acids. Germline-derived CDR1 and CDR2 are SGHTA and FQGNSA. The chain's CDR3 is CASSLELAYTGELFF. DNA for the CDR3: TGTGCCAGCAGCTTAGAGCTAGCCTACACCGGGGAGCTGTTTTTT. Full variable domain (remainder filled in from reference TRBV7-2 and TRBJ2-2): GAGVSQSPSNKVTEKGKDVELRCDPISGHTALYWYRQSLGQGLEFLIYFQGNSAPDKSGLPSDRFSAERTGGSVSTLTIQRTQQEDSAVYLCASSLELAYTGELFFGEGSRLTVL.

The chain joins TRBV7-8 to TRBJ2-1; D is perhaps TRBD2 (6 bases). V was clipped by 8 bases and J by 12 bases, with 14 bases between them. The CDR3 contains 11 residues. CDR1 and CDR2 (germline): SGHVS, FQNEAQ. The CDR3 region has the DNA TGTGCCAGCTCGGGGAGGTCTGGGCAGTTCTTC. As protein: CASSGRSGQFF.

This clone was detected a few times. The rearrangement uses TRBV9 and TRBJ2-2, with 8 bases fitting TRBD2. CDR1 is SGDLS, CDR2 YYNGEE, per germline. J was trimmed by 3 bases and V by 4 bases; bases with no gene match: 11. The CDR3 has 17 amino acids. CDR3 bases: TGTGCCAGCAGCCCCACCGGGGGGGACTCCTACACCGGGGAGCTGTTTTTT. Translating gives CASSPTGGDSYTGELFF.

This chain connects TRBV4-2 to TRBJ2-1, with D tentatively TRBD1 (5 bases). CDR3 length equals 12 residues. Germline CDR1 LGHNA, CDR2 YNFKEQ. V lost 4 bases, J lost 10 bases, and 11 bases lay in between. This CDR3 reads CASSPQGREQFF. CDR3 DNA: TGTGCCAGCAGCCCCCAGGGAAGGGAGCAGTTCTTC.

The CDR3 sequence is CASSPPGTAEGTQYF. CDR3 in DNA: TGTGCCAGCTCACCACCCGGGACAGCTGAGGGGACCCAGTACTTC. The J gene is TRBJ2-5, the V gene TRBV18, with 7 bases fitting TRBD1. Germline CDR1 is KGHSH and CDR2 is LQKENI. CDR3 length equals 15 residues. V gave up 0 bases and J gave up 7 bases; unmatched junction bases: 8.

The J gene is TRBJ2-4, the V gene TRBV19; 8 bases match TRBD1. The V segment lost 4 bases and the J segment 9 bases; nucleotides outside the gene matches: 14. The CDR3 is made up of 16 amino acids. CDR1 is LNHDA, CDR2 SQIVND, per germline (reference sequence). CDR3 nucleotides: TGTGCCAGTAGTAGAGGACAGGGTGTCTTGGGTGGCATTCAGTACTTC. Translation: CASSRGQGVLGGIQYF. The whole variable domain, filled in from reference TRBV19 and TRBJ2-4, reads DGGITQSPKYLFRKEGQNVTLSCEQNLNHDAMYWYRQDPGQGLRLIYYSQIVNDFQKGDIAEGYSVSREKKESFPLTVTSAQKNPTAFYLCASSRGQGVLGGIQYFGAGTRLSVL.

The CDR3 DNA reads as TGTGCCAGCAGCCTCCCCTCCGGAATAGCGGGAGGCCTATACAATGAGCAGTTCTTC. It yields the protein CASSLPSGIAGGLYNEQFF. This chain links TRBV4-2 with TRBJ2-1, with 10 bases matching TRBD2. V dropped 4 bases and J dropped 4; count of bases not matched to a gene: 16. The germline V gene encodes CDR1 LGHNA and CDR2 YNFKEQ. The CDR3 has 19 residues.

The chain employs TRBV5-1 and TRBJ2-7; 8 nucleotides align to TRBD1. The V and J ends lost 4 bases and 5 bases, in that order; junction bases with no gene match: 11. The CDR3 is made up of 15 amino acids. Germline V gives CDR1 SGHRS, CDR2 YFSETQ. The CDR3 region is CASSPGQGSEDEQYF. Written as DNA, the CDR3 is TGCGCCAGCAGCCCAGGACAGGGATCAGAAGACGAGCAGTACTTC.

This chain uses TRBV5-4 with TRBJ2-7, with a tentative D call TRBD2 (5 bases). V was pared by 0 bases and J by 6 bases, with 10 bases between. CDR3 length equals 13 residues. CDR1 is SGHNT, CDR2 YYREEE, per germline (reference sequence). CDR3 sequence (DNA): TGTGCCAGCAGCTTGGTCGCGGGTAGCGAGCAGTACGTC. Residues: CASSLVAGSEQYV.

This sequence joins TRBV11-3 and TRBJ1-1; D is perhaps TRBD1 (5 bases). The V gene's germline CDR1 is SGHNT and CDR2 YENEEA. CDR3 length equals 13 residues. Deletions cut 3 bases from V and 4 bases from J, with 9 bases between. For the CDR3, the DNA is TGTGCCAGCAGCTTCGGGGGGGGCACTGAAGCTTTCTTT. Protein: CASSFGGGTEAFF. Using reference TRBV11-3 and TRBJ1-1 for the parts outside the CDR3, the full variable domain is EAGVVQSPRYKIIEKKQPVAFWCNPISGHNTLYWYLQNLGQGPELLIRYENEEAVDDSQLPKDRFSAERLKGVDSTLKIQPAELGDSAVYLCASSFGGGTEAFFGQGTRLTVV.

This rearrangement joins TRBV29-1 to TRBJ1-1; no firm D call. Germline values: CDR1 SQVTM, CDR2 ANQGSEA. This CDR3 has 11 residues. Trimming took off 1 base at V and 8 bases at J, with 8 bases between the two ends. The CDR3 DNA follows: TGCAGCGTTGAAGGAGTTATAGAAGCTTTCTTT. Residues: CSVEGVIEAFF. The whole variable domain, filled in from reference TRBV29-1 and TRBJ1-1, reads SAVISQKPSRDICQRGTSLTIQCQVDSQVTMMFWYRQQPGQSLTLIATANQGSEATYESGFVIDKFPISRPNLTFSTLTVSNMSPEDSSIYLCSVEGVIEAFFGQGTRLTVV.

The sample holds a few counts of this clone. This chain links TRBV28 with TRBJ2-1; 7 bases line up with TRBD2. The germline gives CDR1 MDHEN, CDR2 SYDVKM. The CDR3 spans 16 residues. Trimming at V came to 0 bases and at J to 8 bases, leaving 10 bases not matched to a gene. The chain's CDR3 is CASSLWSSGNRDEQFF. DNA of the CDR3: TGTGCCAGCAGTTTATGGTCTAGCGGTAATAGAGATGAGCAGTTCTTC.